Sequencing of this T cell receptor beta chain was carried out in a study of Ad26.COV2.S vaccination and SARS-CoV-2 variants. Sample treatment: approximately 18 received Ad26.COV2.S at low or high dose, single or two shots; roughly five received placebo; per-sample allocation not given. After the first vaccine or placebo injection, samples were drawn on day 63. An Ad26 vector carrying the Wuhan-strain SARS-CoV-2 spike served as the vaccine. V trimming: 0 bases; J trimming: 5 bases; junction bases outside the gene matches: 3. Germline V CDR1 and CDR2: SGHDT, YYEEEE. This CDR3 comprises 15 residues. The method was immunoSEQ multiplex PCR; TCRdb's version includes in-frame clones alone and lacks a portion of them. The table includes approximately 480,000 clones, 70% to 90% detected once.

The chain couples TRBV5-6 to TRBJ2-2; TRBD2 matches at 8 bases. The receptor was isolated from a person between 18 and 59 years old who received the Ad26.COV2.S COVID-19 vaccine or a placebo. The input for sequencing was peripheral blood, taken in a trial of Ad26.COV2.S vaccine versus placebo. Here the CDR3 reads CASSLVAGGTGELFF. DNA of the CDR3: TGTGCCAGCAGCTTGGTGGCGGGAGGAACCGGGGAGCTGTTTTTT.